Listed below are T cell receptor beta chains from one sample, sequenced in a study of blood T cell repertoires in COVID-19. Sequenced by immunoSEQ multiplex PCR; TCRdb stores in-frame clones only, minus some. The sample contains 470,000 or so clones, roughly 88% of which appear only once. The sequencing sample was made of peripheral blood. The receptor source for this set is a human donor in a cohort sampled during active COVID-19. CDR3s include the opening cysteine and the closing phenylalanine or tryptophan. D genes are given only for firm matches. Where a row states a size, it is once, few, many or the class of an expanded clone; other rows omit it.

V	D	size	J	CDR3	DNA
TRBV6-2/TRBV6-3	TRBD1	NA	TRBJ2-7	CASSSPRDRDYEQYF	TGTGCCAGCAGTTCCCCCCGGGACAGGGATTACGAGCAGTACTTC
TRBV28	NA	few	TRBJ1-2	CASSSGYRDYGYTF	TGTGCCAGCAGTTCCGGTTACAGGGACTATGGCTACACCTTC
TRBV11-2	TRBD2	once	TRBJ2-1	CASRITGTSGNEQFF	TGTGCCAGCAGGATTACCGGGACTAGCGGCAATGAGCAGTTCTTC
TRBV29-1	NA	few	TRBJ2-3	CSVVYGAGLTDTQYF	TGCAGCGTTGTCTATGGGGCAGGGTTAACAGATACGCAGTATTTT
TRBV6-2/TRBV6-3	NA	NA	TRBJ2-5	CASSYSGSTSKGETQYF	TGTGCCAGCAGTTACTCCGGTTCGACTAGTAAAGGAGAGACCCAGTACTTC
TRBV19	NA	NA	TRBJ2-3	CASSLVKLPDTQYF	TGTGCCAGTAGTCTCGTGAAACTCCCAGATACGCAGTATTTT
TRBV28	NA	NA	TRBJ1-1	CATTLDRPNTEAFF	TGTGCCACCACTCTTGACAGACCGAACACTGAAGCTTTCTTT
TRBV7-3	NA	NA	TRBJ2-1	CASSPTSYNEQFF	TGTGCCAGCAGCCCCACTTCCTACAATGAGCAGTTCTTC
TRBV29-1	NA	NA	TRBJ2-7	CSVVQGTYEQYF	TGCAGCGTGGTCCAGGGGACCTACGAGCAGTACTTC
TRBV5-1	NA	NA	TRBJ1-1	CASSLYRIGAEAFF	TGCGCCAGCAGCTTGTACAGGATTGGCGCTGAAGCTTTCTTT
TRBV5-4	TRBD1	NA	TRBJ2-5	CASSLPTGGDSQYF	TGTGCCAGCAGCTTGCCGACAGGGGGCGATTCCCAGTACTTC
TRBV7-2	NA	few	TRBJ2-1	CASSSTGRWQFF	TGTGCCAGCAGCTCTACCGGGAGATGGCAGTTCTTC
TRBV6-5	NA	NA	TRBJ2-6	CASSYRRDSGANVLTF	TGTGCCAGCAGTTACCGCAGGGACTCTGGGGCCAACGTCCTGACTTTC
TRBV23-1	TRBD1	NA	TRBJ1-1	CASSLRDPGGAKDTEAFF	TGCGCCAGCAGTTTAAGAGATCCAGGGGGCGCAAAGGACACTGAAGCTTTCTTT
TRBV7-9	TRBD1	NA	TRBJ1-4	CASTHDRVEKLFF	TGTGCCAGCACCCACGACAGGGTTGAAAAACTGTTTTTT
TRBV30	NA	NA	TRBJ1-2	CAWSRPSGYTF	TGTGCCTGGAGTCGTCCCTCGGGCTACACCTTC
TRBV30	TRBD1	NA	TRBJ1-4	CAWSPQTGLPEKLFF	TGTGCCTGGAGCCCTCAGACAGGGCTTCCTGAAAAACTGTTTTTT
TRBV30	NA	NA	TRBJ2-7	CAWSVFAPVYEQYF	TGTGCCTGGAGTGTTTTTGCGCCCGTCTACGAGCAGTACTTC
TRBV7-2	NA	NA	TRBJ1-5	CASSLVAGMNQPQHF	TGTGCCAGCAGCTTAGTGGCAGGGATGAATCAGCCCCAGCATTTT
TRBV6-5	TRBD2	NA	TRBJ2-1	CASSYGEERELQFF	TGTGCCAGCAGTTACGGGGAGGAGCGGGAGCTACAGTTCTTC
TRBV7-3	NA	NA	TRBJ2-5	CASSFEGGQETQYF	TGTGCCAGCAGCTTTGAGGGGGGGCAAGAGACCCAGTACTTC
TRBV2	NA	NA	TRBJ2-5	CASARDNQETQYF	TGTGCCAGCGCCCGGGACAACCAAGAGACCCAGTACTTC
TRBV5-1	TRBD1	once	TRBJ1-1	CASNLQHSGGINTEAFF	TGCGCCAGCAACCTACAACACTCAGGGGGCATAAACACTGAAGCTTTCTTT
TRBV19	TRBD1	NA	TRBJ1-5	CASSPDRGLSQPQHF	TGTGCCAGTAGTCCGGACAGGGGGCTCAGTCAGCCCCAGCATTTT
TRBV27	NA	NA	TRBJ2-1	CASSFFSRGGVNEQFF	TGTGCCAGCAGTTTTTTTTCGCGGGGTGGGGTCAATGAGCAGTTCTTC
TRBV18	TRBD1	NA	TRBJ1-1	CASSPGGQGTEAFF	TGTGCCAGCTCACCGGGGGGACAGGGAACTGAAGCTTTCTTT
TRBV15	TRBD1	few	TRBJ2-7	CATSRDRSGGDEQYF	TGTGCCACCAGCAGAGATCGGTCAGGGGGCGACGAGCAGTACTTC
TRBV5-4	TRBD2	once	TRBJ2-1	CASSSAVAGVGVNEQFF	TGTGCCAGCAGCTCGGCCGTAGCGGGAGTAGGAGTCAATGAGCAGTTCTTC
TRBV28	TRBD1	NA	TRBJ2-7	CASSPGQHSYEQYF	TGTGCCAGCAGCCCGGGACAGCACTCCTACGAGCAGTACTTC
TRBV14	TRBD1	NA	TRBJ2-7	CASSRVRTGAYEQYF	TGTGCCAGCAGCCGCGTCCGGACAGGCGCCTACGAGCAGTACTTC
TRBV5-8	NA	NA	TRBJ2-5	CASTVRGQRETQYF	TGTGCCAGCACCGTTAGAGGGCAACGAGAGACCCAGTACTTC
TRBV2	NA	NA	TRBJ2-7	CASSEEGRGSSYEQYF	TGTGCCAGCAGTGAAGAAGGGCGGGGTAGCTCCTACGAGCAGTACTTC
TRBV5-1	NA	NA	TRBJ2-7	CASSLEGASSIYEQYF	TGCGCCAGCAGCTTGGAGGGAGCTAGTAGCATATACGAGCAGTACTTC
TRBV29-1	NA	NA	TRBJ1-2	CSVEAEQGGGYTF	TGCAGCGTTGAAGCGGAGCAGGGAGGCGGCTACACCTTC
TRBV27	TRBD1	NA	TRBJ1-2	CASRSTGGRDGYTF	TGTGCCAGCAGGTCCACAGGGGGACGGGATGGCTACACCTTC
TRBV27	TRBD1	NA	TRBJ1-1	CASSSITPSGQGKLNTEAFF	TGTGCCAGCAGTTCCATTACACCCTCGGGACAGGGGAAATTGAACACTGAAGCTTTCTTT
TRBV3-1/TRBV3-2	TRBD1	NA	TRBJ1-2	CASSPRQGGGYGYTF	TGTGCCAGCAGCCCTCGACAGGGTGGAGGCTATGGCTACACCTTC
TRBV7-9	TRBD2	NA	TRBJ2-1	CASSPGLAGVSEQFF	TGTGCCAGCAGCCCGGGACTAGCGGGAGTAAGTGAGCAGTTCTTC
TRBV4-3	NA	once	TRBJ2-7	CASSQTGYEQYF	TGCGCCAGCAGCCAGACAGGCTACGAGCAGTACTTC
TRBV5-4	TRBD2	few	TRBJ2-3	CASSRGEGNTQYF	TGTGCCAGCAGCCGCGGGGAGGGGAATACGCAGTATTTT
TRBV28	NA	NA	TRBJ1-1	CASSLSPSRGETEAFF	TGTGCCAGCAGTTTATCCCCAAGCAGGGGCGAAACTGAAGCTTTCTTT
TRBV5-3	TRBD1	NA	TRBJ2-5	CARSSGQGHGGGETQYF	TGTGCCAGAAGCTCCGGACAGGGACATGGGGGCGGGGAGACCCAGTACTTC
TRBV6-4	TRBD1	NA	TRBJ1-2	CASSAGQGYGYTF	TGTGCCAGCAGTGCGGGACAGGGCTATGGCTACACCTTC
TRBV6-2/TRBV6-3	NA	NA	TRBJ2-5	CASSIKETQYF	TGTGCCAGCAGCATTAAAGAGACCCAGTACTTC
TRBV3-1/TRBV3-2	NA	NA	TRBJ1-1	CASSQATEAFF	TGTGCCAGCAGCCAGGCCACTGAAGCTTTCTTT
TRBV7-2	TRBD1	NA	TRBJ1-4	CASSPRQGVNEKLFF	TGTGCCAGCAGCCCCCGACAGGGAGTTAATGAAAAACTGTTTTTT
TRBV7-9	NA	NA	TRBJ1-1	CASSYGQTLKPFF	TGTGCCAGCAGCTACGGACAGACATTAAAACCTTTCTTT
TRBV5-1	NA	NA	TRBJ2-1	CASSLANYYNEQFF	TGCGCCAGCAGCTTGGCCAACTACTACAATGAGCAGTTCTTC
TRBV28	NA	NA	TRBJ1-3	CASSPHRANSGNTIYF	TGTGCCAGCAGCCCTCACCGAGCCAATTCTGGAAACACCATATATTTT
TRBV6-1	NA	once	TRBJ2-2	CASSEIGGRTGELFF	TGTGCCAGCAGTGAGATCGGGGGGCGTACCGGGGAGCTGTTTTTT
TRBV6-2/TRBV6-3	TRBD1	NA	TRBJ1-3	CASSYSRDRAGNTIYF	TGTGCCAGCAGTTACTCGCGGGACAGGGCTGGAAACACCATATATTTT
TRBV5-4	NA	NA	TRBJ1-2	CASSLWVGGYTF	TGTGCCAGCAGCTTGTGGGTCGGGGGCTACACCTTC
TRBV5-7	NA	NA	TRBJ2-3	CARANSSDTQYF	TGTGCCCGAGCGAATAGCAGTGATACGCAGTATTTT
TRBV29-1	TRBD1	NA	TRBJ1-1	CSAVPRTGQRNTEAFF	TGCAGCGCCGTTCCCCGGACAGGGCAGCGCAACACTGAAGCTTTCTTT
TRBV7-2	TRBD1	NA	TRBJ2-5	CASSLGDRGAHQYF	TGTGCCAGCAGCTTAGGAGACAGGGGCGCCCACCAGTACTTC